This TCR beta chain was sequenced for a study of cytomegalovirus exposure and HLA in healthy donors. General observations from the study: A later analysis found first-cohort TCR clusters tended to co-occur in the 120 or so validation repertoires.

The ends were cut back, 0 bases at V and 0 bases at J, with 10 bases in the middle. The CDR3 spans 16 residues. The germline V gene encodes CDR1 SGHDT and CDR2 YYEEEE. Regarding this clone: Its specificity is not known.

The method was immunoSEQ multiplex PCR; TCRdb's version includes in-frame clones alone and lacks a portion of them. The sample yields tens of thousands of clones, around 94% seen once. This sequence joins TRBV5-6 and TRBJ1-3; D unresolved. Sample: PBMCs. The sequence derives from a woman aged 18-29 years in good health and CMV-seropositive. CDR3 nucleotides: TGTGCCAGCAGCTTGGGTTTGCGGGACTCTGGAAACACCATATATTTT. Its translation: CASSLGLRDSGNTIYF.